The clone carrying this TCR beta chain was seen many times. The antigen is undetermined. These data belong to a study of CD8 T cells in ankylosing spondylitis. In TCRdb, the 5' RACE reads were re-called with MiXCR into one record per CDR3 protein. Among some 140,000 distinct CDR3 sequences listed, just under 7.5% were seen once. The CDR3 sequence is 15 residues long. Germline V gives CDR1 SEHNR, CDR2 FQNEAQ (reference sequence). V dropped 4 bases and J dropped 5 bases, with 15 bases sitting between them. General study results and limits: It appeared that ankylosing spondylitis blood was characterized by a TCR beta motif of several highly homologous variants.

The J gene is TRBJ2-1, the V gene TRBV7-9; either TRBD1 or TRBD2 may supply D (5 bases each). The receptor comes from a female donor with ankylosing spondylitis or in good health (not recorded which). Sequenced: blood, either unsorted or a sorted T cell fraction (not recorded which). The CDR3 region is CASSSRGSQDNEQFF. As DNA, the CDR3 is TGTGCCAGCAGCTCGAGGGGTTCCCAAGACAATGAGCAGTTCTTC.